These 15 T cell receptor beta chains were sequenced from one sample in a study of blood T cells in healthy people across ages. Alongside a J-beta primer mix, a sample-barcoded 5' primer served in a second PCR lasting about 7 to 11 cycles. TCRdb reprocessed the 5' RACE reads with MiXCR, giving one entry per CDR3 protein. The data show hundreds of thousands of distinct CDR3 sequences, 52% seen once. Source material: blood. Receptors were obtained from a woman older than 75 in good health.

For this clonotype: Because the CDR3 is missing its conserved closing phenylalanine or tryptophan, this is likely a read error. The chain is built from TRBV7-8 and TRBJ1-5; 9 bases agree with TRBD1. V gave up 4 bases and J gave up 4 bases; unmatched junction bases: 5. This CDR3 is 15 amino acids long. Germline V gene data show CDR1 as SGHVS and CDR2 as FQNEAQ. This CDR3 is CASSSVGQGNQPQHL. The CDR3 DNA reads TGTGCCAGCAGCTCCGTCGGACAGGGGAATCAGCCCCAGCATTTG.

This chain links TRBV6-5 with TRBJ2-7; 10 bases are a match to TRBD1. This CDR3 comprises 14 residues. With 4 bases clipped from V and 9 bases from J, the junction kept 9 bases outside the gene matches. Germline CDR1 reads MNHEY; CDR2 reads SVGAGI. For the CDR3, the DNA is TGTGCCAGCAGTTCTGGGACAGGGGATAGAAGGCAGTACTTC. Translation: CASSSGTGDRRQYF.

This clonotype has a single count. The J gene is TRBJ2-2, the V gene TRBV7-3; a weak D match, TRBD2 (5 bases). This CDR3 region has 16 residues. With 2 bases removed from V and 5 bases from J, the gap between germline ends came to 15 bases. Germline assignment: CDR1 SGHTA and CDR2 FQGTGA. The CDR3 region is CASSLYAGVGTGELFF. CDR3 DNA: TGTGCCAGCAGCTTATATGCGGGCGTGGGGACCGGGGAGCTGTTTTTT.

V and J are TRBV2 and TRBJ1-1; D not certain. This CDR3 contains 13 residues. Looked up from germline, CDR1 is SNHLY and CDR2 is FYNNEI. Trimming left V 1 base short and J 5 bases short, with 8 bases between. CDR3 residues: CASSEGPSTEAFF. The CDR3, as DNA: TGTGCCAGCAGTGAAGGGCCGTCTACTGAAGCTTTCTTT.

The rearrangement uses TRBV3-1 and TRBJ1-6; a possible D gene is TRBD1 (5 bases). Trimming pared 3 bases from V and 7 bases from J, leaving 10 bases between. The CDR3 runs to 14 residues. Per the germline V gene, CDR1 is LGHDT and CDR2 is YNNKEL (reference sequence). The CDR3 DNA reads as TGTGCCAGCAGCCAGACGGGGCCCAATTCACCCCTCCACTTT. Its protein product is CASSQTGPNSPLHF.

This clonotype was recorded once. CDR3 in amino acids: CASSTGREGADTQYF. The CDR3 DNA follows: TGTGCCAGTTCGACAGGAAGGGAAGGGGCAGATACGCAGTATTTT. The chain carries TRBV6-1 and TRBJ2-3; D may be TRBD1 (6 bases). Trimming left V 9 bases short and J 4 bases short, with 20 bases between. The CDR3 totals 15 residues. CDR1 is MNHNS and CDR2 is SASEGT in the germline V gene.

V and J are TRBV2 and TRBJ1-4; D perhaps matches TRBD1 (5 bases). CDR3 length equals 14 residues. From germline, CDR1 is SNHLY and CDR2 FYNNEI. The ends were cut back, 3 bases at V and 4 bases at J, with 9 bases in the middle. Here the CDR3 reads CASSETVHNEKLFF. Written as DNA, the CDR3 is TGTGCCAGCAGTGAGACAGTCCATAATGAAAAACTGTTTTTT.

CDR3 nucleotide sequence: TGTGCCAGCAGCTCCCGGGTTATCCCCGGGGAGCTGTTTTTT. This sequence encodes CASSSRVIPGELFF. This rearrangement joins TRBV7-2 to TRBJ2-2; D is undetermined. This CDR3 spans 14 amino acids. V was trimmed by 4 bases and J by 6 bases, leaving 12 bases between them. Germline values: CDR1 SGHTA, CDR2 FQGNSA.

This clonotype occurred many times. CDR3 sequence reads: CASSDKAVYEQFF. The CDR3, as DNA: TGTGCCAGCAGTGATAAGGCTGTCTATGAGCAGTTCTTC. The chain employs TRBV5-6 and TRBJ2-1, with D unclear. Trimming removed 5 bases at V and 8 bases at J, with 14 bases between. Looked up from germline, CDR1 is SGHDT and CDR2 is YYEEEE. This CDR3 comprises 13 residues.

This clonotype occurred many times. The chain links TRBV11-2 to TRBJ2-5; D remains unclear. CDR1 is SGHAT and CDR2 is FQNNGV in the germline V gene. This CDR3 comprises 12 residues. Trimming removed 5 bases from V and 1 base from J, with 5 bases in between. The CDR3 DNA reads as TGTGCCAGCAGCAAGCCCCAAGAGACCCAGTACTTC. Encoded protein: CASSKPQETQYF.

The CDR3 nucleotides are TGTGCCAGCAGTGATCCGGACATTACAGGCGGCTACACCTTC. Translation gives CASSDPDITGGYTF. This sequence joins TRBV25-1 and TRBJ1-2; D might be TRBD1 (5 bases). This CDR3 spans 14 amino acids. CDR1 is MGHDK and CDR2 is SYGVNS in the germline V gene. Between the trimmed V and J ends, which lost 3 bases and 8 bases, there was a span of 16 bases.

This clonotype was observed many times. The chain combines TRBV10-3 with TRBJ2-1, with D uncertain. The V end was cut by 4 bases, the J end by 14 bases, with 12 bases between. This CDR3 has 11 amino acids. Germline V gene lookup returns CDR1 ENHRY and CDR2 SYGVKD. CDR3: CAISAGQVEFF. In nucleotides, the CDR3 is TGTGCCATCAGTGCGGGTCAAGTGGAGTTCTTC.

To note about this clonotype: This could be a read error, since a much larger clone is one nucleotide away. This chain joins TRBV20-1 and TRBJ2-1, with TRBD1 matching 9 bases. The last part of the DNA fits TRBJ2-7 better; the J call may be wrong. CDR1 and CDR2 (germline): DFQATT, SNEGSKA (reference sequence). This CDR3 comprises 16 residues. The CDR3 sequence: CSARDGTGRSYNEQYF. DNA for the CDR3: TGCAGTGCTAGAGATGGGACAGGGAGGTCCTACAATGAGCAGTACTTC.

Note on this clonotype: This may be a read error: a much more frequent sequence differs by one nucleotide. The chain joins TRBV4-1 to TRBJ2-4, with 9 bases matching TRBD1. Per germline, CDR1 MGHRA and CDR2 YSYEKL. The CDR3 spans 19 residues. With V trimmed by 0 bases and J by 0 bases, 9 bases remained unmatched. Written as DNA, the CDR3 is TGCGCCAGCAGCCAAGAACAGGGGGCCGGCCAGGTAGCCAAAAACATTCAGTACTTC. Translation gives CASSQEQGAGQVAKNIQYF.

To note about this clonotype: A much larger clone lies one base from this, so it may be a read error. V usage is TRBV20-1 and J usage is TRBJ2-1; D might be TRBD2 (5 bases). Germline lookup yields CDR1 DFQATT and CDR2 SNEGSKA (reference sequence). The CDR3 sequence is 13 residues long. V lost 7 bases, J lost 4 bases, and 14 bases lay in between. CDR3 nucleotides: TGCAGTGTTGGGAGCAGCGAATACAATGAGCAGTTCTTC. It is translated as CSVGSSEYNEQFF.